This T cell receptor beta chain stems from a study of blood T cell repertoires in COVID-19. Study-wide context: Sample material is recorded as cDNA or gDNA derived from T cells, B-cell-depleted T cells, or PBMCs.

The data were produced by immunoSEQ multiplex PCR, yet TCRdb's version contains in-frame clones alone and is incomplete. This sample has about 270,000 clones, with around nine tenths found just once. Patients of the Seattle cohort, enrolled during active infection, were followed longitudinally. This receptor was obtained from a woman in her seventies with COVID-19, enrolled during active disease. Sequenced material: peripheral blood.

In DNA form, the CDR3 reads TGCGCCAGCAGCTACTCTGGCCTAGGGGTTAACACTGAAGCTTTCTTT. It yields the protein CASSYSGLGVNTEAFF. The chain is built from TRBV5-1 and TRBJ1-1; D might be TRBD1 (5 bases). The germline CDR1 and CDR2 sequences are SGHRS and YFSETQ. V lost 3 bases and J lost 2, with 17 bases in between. The CDR3 runs to 16 residues.